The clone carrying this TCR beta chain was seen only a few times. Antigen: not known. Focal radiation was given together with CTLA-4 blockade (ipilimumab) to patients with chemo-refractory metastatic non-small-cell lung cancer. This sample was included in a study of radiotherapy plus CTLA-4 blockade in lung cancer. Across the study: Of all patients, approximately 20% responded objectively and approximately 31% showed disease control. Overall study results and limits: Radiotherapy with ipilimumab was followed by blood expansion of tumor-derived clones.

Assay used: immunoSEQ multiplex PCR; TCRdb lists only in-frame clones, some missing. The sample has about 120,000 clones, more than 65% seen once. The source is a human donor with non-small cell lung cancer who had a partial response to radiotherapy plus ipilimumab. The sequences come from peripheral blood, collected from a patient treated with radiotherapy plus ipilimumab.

The CDR3 nucleotides are TGCGCCAGCAGCCAGGGGACAGGGGCCTATCAGCCCCAGCATTTT. Its translation is CASSQGTGAYQPQHF. The V gene is TRBV4-3, the J gene TRBJ1-5, with TRBD1 identical over 10 bases. Trimming at V came to 3 bases and at J to 5 bases, leaving 4 bases not matched to a gene. CDR3 length: 15 residues. Germline V CDR1 and CDR2: LGHNA, YSLEER.